This T cell receptor beta chain was profiled in a study of T-cell reconstitution after alpha-beta-depleted transplantation in children. The TCRbeta library incorporated unique molecular identifiers. In TCRdb, the PCR reads were re-called with MiXCR into one record per CDR3 protein. The sample includes about 230,000 distinct CDR3 sequences, about 9.6% of them seen just once. Deletions cut 2 bases from V and 3 bases from J, with 10 bases between. The CDR3 covers 14 residues. CDR1 is ENHRY, CDR2 SYGVKD, per germline. This clonotype was observed at least ten times. Source: PBMCs from the stem cell graft donor, taken from the stem cell graft. This TCR was recovered from a human donor who donated a stem cell graft to a child with SCID. This sequence joins TRBV10-3 and TRBJ1-1; unclear D gene. CDR3 residues: CAISERVQDTEAFF. CDR3 nucleotide sequence: TGTGCCATCAGTGAGAGGGTCCAGGACACTGAAGCTTTCTTT.